The next 26 T cell receptor beta chains were all read from a single sample in a study of Graves' ophthalmopathy and Graves' hyperthyroidism. As the template, RNA transcripts were used to amplify TCR beta CDR3 regions. First-round RT-PCR with HTBI primers preceded a second-round multiplex PCR. TCRdb re-called the multiplex PCR reads with MiXCR, one entry per CDR3 protein. Among a few hundred thousand distinct CDR3 sequences listed, 17% were seen once. The specimen sequenced was peripheral blood. The receptor source for this set is an adult man with Graves' ophthalmopathy.

This clonotype was seen repeatedly, ten times or more. This chain uses TRBV30 with TRBJ1-2; TRBD1 aligns across 8 bases. This CDR3 has 14 residues. V trimming: 6 bases; J trimming: 1 base; junction bases outside the gene matches: 7. CDR1 and CDR2 from the germline V gene are GTSNPN and SVGIG (reference sequence). As DNA, the CDR3 is TGTGCCTGTCCGGGACAGGACCGTAACTATGGCTACACCTTC. Its protein product is CACPGQDRNYGYTF.

This clonotype was counted at least ten times. This rearrangement joins TRBV27 to TRBJ2-4, with D perhaps TRBD1 (6 bases). There are 17 residues in the CDR3. V lost 4 bases and J lost 0, with 16 bases in between. Germline CDR1 and CDR2: MNHEY and SMNVEV (reference sequence). The CDR3 DNA sequence: TGTGCCAGCAGTTCCCAGATAACAGGGATAGCCAAAAACATTCAGTACTTC. Its protein is CASSSQITGIAKNIQYF.

This clonotype was seen repeatedly, ten times or more. This rearrangement joins TRBV5-1 to TRBJ2-6; D perhaps matches TRBD1 (6 bases). The CDR3 is 19 residues long. Germline CDR1 is SGHRS and CDR2 is YFSETQ. V lost 4 bases and J lost 0, with 20 bases in between. Here the CDR3 reads CASSAPFGGGTSGANVLTF. CDR3 nucleotides: TGCGCCAGCAGCGCCCCCTTTGGTGGGGGCACCTCTGGGGCCAACGTCCTGACTTTC.

This clonotype was counted ten times or more. The gene calls are TRBV6-4 and TRBJ2-4, with a tentative D call TRBD1 (5 bases). The CDR3 length is 16 residues. CDR1 and CDR2 (germline): MRHNA, SNTAGT. V lost 1 base and J lost 0, with 10 bases in between. The CDR3 is CASSDLMGLAKNIQYF. CDR3 bases: TGTGCCAGCAGTGACTTGATGGGGCTAGCCAAAAACATTCAGTACTTC.

This clonotype was observed many times. The chain recombines TRBV5-1 with TRBJ2-2; D might be TRBD1 (5 bases). This CDR3 is 14 amino acids long. Per germline, CDR1 SGHRS and CDR2 YFSETQ. V was clipped by 6 bases and J by 1 base, with 10 bases between them. CDR3 region: CASNLQVNTGELFF. The CDR3 DNA reads as TGCGCCAGCAACCTACAGGTGAACACCGGGGAGCTGTTTTTT.

The chain employs TRBV7-2 and TRBJ2-7, with D tentatively TRBD1 (6 bases). The germline V gene encodes CDR1 SGHTA and CDR2 FQGNSA. CDR3 length equals 14 residues. The ends were cut back, 3 bases at V and 2 bases at J, with 11 bases in the middle. For the CDR3, the DNA is TGTGCCAGCAGCTTCCGGACAGCTGCCTACGAGCAGTACTTC. This translates into CASSFRTAAYEQYF.

There are many counts of this clonotype. CDR3 sequence (DNA): TGTGCCAGCAGCGCGACAGGGGCTAACTATGGCTACACCTTC. Translation: CASSATGANYGYTF. J is TRBJ1-2 and V is TRBV7-8; 8 bases align to TRBD1. Trimming cost V 5 bases and J 0 bases; bases outside gene matches: 2. Germline V gives CDR1 SGHVS, CDR2 FQNEAQ. The length of the CDR3 is 14 residues.

This clonotype was seen many times. The V gene is TRBV20-1, the J gene TRBJ1-1, with TRBD1 as a possible D gene (5 bases). Germline V gene sequence: CDR1 DFQATT, CDR2 SNEGSKA (reference sequence). This CDR3 is built from 13 residues. The germline V and J ends were trimmed by 5 bases and 10 bases, with 20 bases remaining between them. The CDR3: CSAPRPGTLGAFF. DNA of the CDR3: TGCAGTGCTCCTCGCCCAGGGACGCTCGGAGCTTTCTTT.

In its sample, this clonotype was seen many times. The chain has TRBV19 and TRBJ1-5, with D unclear. V was cut by 4 bases and J by 4 bases, with 14 bases left in between. Germline CDR1 is LNHDA and CDR2 is SQIVND (reference sequence). CDR3 length equals 15 residues. The CDR3 reads CASSTLYLLNQPQHF. The DNA for the CDR3 is TGTGCCAGTAGTACACTCTACCTCTTGAATCAGCCCCAGCATTTT.

This clonotype was seen ten or more times. The gene calls are TRBV11-2 and TRBJ2-5, with TRBD1 as a possible D gene (5 bases). V lost 1 base to trimming and J lost 7 bases, with 10 bases between them. Germline CDR1 is SGHAT and CDR2 is FQNNGV. The CDR3 covers 13 residues. The chain's CDR3 is CASSLALGVTQYF. CDR3 coding DNA: TGTGCCAGCAGCTTAGCGTTAGGGGTGACCCAGTACTTC. Looking up the rest from reference TRBV11-2 and TRBJ2-5 gives the full variable domain: EAGVAQSPRYKIIEKRQSVAFWCNPISGHATLYWYQQILGQGPKLLIQFQNNGVVDDSQLPKDRFSAERLKGVDSTLKIQPAKLEDSAVYLCASSLALGVTQYFGPGTRLLVL.

This clonotype was seen at least ten times. V and J are TRBV11-1 and TRBJ1-5; TRBD1 matches at 11 bases. The V gene's germline CDR1 is SGHAT and CDR2 FQDESV (reference sequence). Trimming at V came to 5 bases and at J to 1 base, leaving 7 bases not matched to a gene. The CDR3 sequence is 17 residues long. In DNA form, the CDR3 reads TGTGCCAGCAGCATGGACAGGGGGCCGGGGAGCAATCAGCCCCAGCATTTT. Protein: CASSMDRGPGSNQPQHF.

This clonotype came up many times. The rearrangement uses TRBV6-2 or TRBV6-3 and TRBJ2-5; 13 bases agree with TRBD2. Germline lookup yields CDR1 MNHEY and CDR2 SVGEGT. The CDR3 has 19 amino acids. J lost 0 bases, V lost 5 bases, and 12 bases had no gene match. The CDR3 DNA follows: TGTGCCAGCAGTACCGAACTAGCGGGAGGGCGTCTACACCAAGAGACCCAGTACTTC. It codes for CASSTELAGGRLHQETQYF.

This clonotype was found many times. The chain combines TRBV11-2 with TRBJ1-2; D remains ambiguous. The CDR3 runs to 12 residues. Germline V gene lookup returns CDR1 SGHAT and CDR2 FQNNGV. V lost 5 bases and J 8 bases, leaving 12 bases between the germline ends. The DNA for the CDR3 is TGTGCCAGCAGCCCACGGACGAGGGGCTACACCTTC. Translated, it gives CASSPRTRGYTF. Supplemented by reference TRBV11-2 and TRBJ1-2, the full variable domain reads EAGVAQSPRYKIIEKRQSVAFWCNPISGHATLYWYQQILGQGPKLLIQFQNNGVVDDSQLPKDRFSAERLKGVDSTLKIQPAKLEDSAVYLCASSPRTRGYTFGSGTRLTVV.

This clonotype occurred many times. V and J are TRBV7-8 and TRBJ2-7, with a weak D call TRBD2 (5 bases). The V gene lost 1 base and the J gene lost 2 bases, with 9 bases spanning the gap. Germline V gives CDR1 SGHVS, CDR2 FQNEAQ. This CDR3 comprises 14 residues. CDR3 bases: TGTGCCAGCAGCTTAGAACGGGGAGCCTACGAGCAGTACTTC. Translating it yields CASSLERGAYEQYF.

This clonotype showed up many times. J is TRBJ1-5 and V is TRBV12-3 or TRBV12-4; D remains ambiguous. V was shortened by 6 bases and J by 11 bases, with 11 bases between the two germline ends. The CDR3 contains 11 residues. The CDR3 nucleotides are TGTGCCAGCAGAGCAGCGGGAACCCAGCATTTT. It translates to CASRAAGTQHF.

This clonotype came up many times. This chain connects TRBV20-1 to TRBJ2-7; D gene unclear. The CDR3 covers 13 residues. Trimming removed 0 bases at V and 6 bases at J, with 12 bases between. Germline loops: CDR1 DFQATT, CDR2 SNEGSKA (reference sequence). Here the CDR3 reads CSARDLGILEQYF. CDR3 nucleotides: TGCAGTGCTAGAGATCTTGGAATCCTCGAGCAGTACTTC.

This clonotype was seen repeatedly, ten times or more. Without the conserved terminal phenylalanine or tryptophan, this CDR3 likely stems from a read error. This chain uses TRBV5-1 with TRBJ1-5, with TRBD1 as a possible D gene (5 bases). The germline V and J ends were trimmed by 0 bases and 3 bases, with 13 bases remaining between them. This CDR3 comprises 16 residues. Germline V gene sequence: CDR1 SGHRS, CDR2 YFSETQ. CDR3 in amino acids: CASSLDPGSYNQPQHL. DNA for the CDR3: TGCGCCAGCAGCTTGGACCCAGGGTCCTACAATCAGCCCCAGCATCTT.

This clonotype was detected ten times or more. This chain uses TRBV11-2 with TRBJ2-5; D is uncertain. The V end lost 4 bases, the J end lost 0 bases, and 9 bases lay between the germline ends. CDR1 SGHAT and CDR2 FQNNGV come from the germline V gene. This CDR3 is built from 14 residues. The CDR3 DNA sequence: TGTGCCAGCAGCTCCGTTCGGGACCAAGAGACCCAGTACTTC. Residues: CASSSVRDQETQYF.

The chain is built from TRBV28 and TRBJ1-5; TRBD1 might be the D (5 bases). V was trimmed by 6 bases and J by 3 bases, leaving 12 bases between them. Germline lookup yields CDR1 MDHEN and CDR2 SYDVKM. The CDR3 length is 14 residues. In nucleotides, the CDR3 is TGTGCCAGCAGACCCGGGACGAACAATCAGCCCCAGCATTTT. Protein product: CASRPGTNNQPQHF. Full variable domain (remainder filled in from reference TRBV28 and TRBJ1-5): DVKVTQSSRYLVKRTGEKVFLECVQDMDHENMFWYRQDPGLGLRLIYFSYDVKMKEKGDIPEGYSVSREKKERFSLILESASTNQTSMYLCASRPGTNNQPQHFGDGTRLSIL.

At least ten counts were recorded for this clonotype. The rearrangement uses TRBV11-2 and TRBJ2-7; 9 positions match TRBD2. The germline V gene encodes CDR1 SGHAT and CDR2 FQNNGV. Trimming took 5 bases from V and 4 from J; bases not matched to a gene: 3. This CDR3 comprises 13 residues. CDR3 amino acids: CASSRTSVYEQYF. CDR3 sequence (DNA): TGTGCCAGCAGCCGGACTAGCGTGTACGAGCAGTACTTC.

The V gene is TRBV12-3 or TRBV12-4, the J gene TRBJ1-1; D is unclear. This CDR3 spans 13 amino acids. Trimming shortened V by 6 bases and J by 11 bases, and 19 bases separated the two germline ends. The CDR3 spells CASSQGSPDVAFF. CDR3 nucleotide sequence: TGTGCCAGCAGCCAAGGTTCACCCGATGTTGCTTTCTTT.

This clonotype has a count of ten or more. This chain links TRBV3-1 with TRBJ2-7; 7 bases match TRBD2. The CDR3 is 15 amino acids. J lost 2 bases, V lost 1 base, and 5 bases had no gene match. CDR1 and CDR2 from the germline V gene are LGHDT and YNNKEL (reference sequence). Here the CDR3 DNA reads TGTGCCAGCAGCCAAGGACATGCGGGGGCCTACGAGCAGTACTTC. This translates into CASSQGHAGAYEQYF.

The CDR3 DNA sequence: TGTGCCAGCATCGCCTCCGACAGGCCGAACACCGGGGAGCTGTTTTTT. Amino acid sequence: CASIASDRPNTGELFF. The chain is built from TRBV6-1 and TRBJ2-2; weak D call: TRBD1 (6 bases). V was trimmed by 7 bases and J by 0 bases, leaving 15 bases between them. CDR1 and CDR2 (germline): MNHNS, SASEGT. This CDR3 comprises 16 residues.

This clonotype occurred many times. The chain links TRBV27 to TRBJ2-5; 12 nucleotides agree with TRBD2. The CDR3 spans 17 residues. CDR1 is MNHEY, CDR2 SMNVEV, per germline (reference sequence). Trimming cost V 3 bases and J 0 bases; bases outside gene matches: 5. CDR3 bases: TGTGCCAGCAGTTTGGCTAGCGGGAGGGCCCACCAAGAGACCCAGTACTTC. It translates to CASSLASGRAHQETQYF.

For this clonotype: A much more abundant neighbour one base away suggests this may be a read error. V usage is TRBV27 and J usage is TRBJ1-6; no definite D call. The CDR3 loop spans 14 amino acids. Per germline, CDR1 MNHEY and CDR2 SMNVEV (reference sequence). V dropped 5 bases and J dropped 12 bases, with 17 bases sitting between them. CDR3 amino acids: CASSTSPSVLPLHF. For the CDR3, the DNA is TGTGCCAGCAGTACCAGTCCGTCGGTCTTACCCCTCCACTTT.

This clonotype was detected ten times or more. The chain carries TRBV27 and TRBJ1-6, with 9 nucleotides matching TRBD1. Germline CDR1 reads MNHEY; CDR2 reads SMNVEV (reference sequence). The CDR3 covers 17 residues. The V and J ends lost 0 bases and 14 bases, in that order; junction bases with no gene match: 14. The CDR3 loop reads CASSLSPPGTGFFTLHF. CDR3 DNA: TGTGCCAGCAGTTTATCCCCCCCCGGGACAGGGTTTTTTACCCTCCACTTT.